This T cell receptor (beta chain) emerged from a study of blood T cell repertoires in COVID-19. Study-wide background: The origin of the acute and convalescent COVID-19 samples was the United States, Italy and Spain. T cells, B-cell-depleted T cells, or PBMCs supplied cDNA or gDNA.

J lost 14 bases, V lost 5 bases, and 11 bases had no gene match. Germline CDR1 is LNHDA and CDR2 is SQIVND (reference sequence). CDR3 length: 13 amino acids. This clone showed up many times. In the original analysis: Cell counts per sample came from amplifying reference gene primers. Here immunoSEQ multiplex PCR was the method, and the copy in TCRdb shows in-frame clones only, minus some. D and trimming come from the DNA, and the V and J calls and clone size come from that table. Of fewer than 200,000 clones in the sample, about 80% are singletons; the top ten hold less than 30%. The chain carries TRBV19 and TRBJ2-1; 8 bases fit TRBD2. The origin of this receptor is a woman aged 70-85 years with acute or convalescent COVID-19. The sample comprised peripheral blood. The CDR3 here is CASSSGGPVGKFF. Written as DNA, the CDR3 is TGTGCCAGTAGTTCGGGAGGGCCAGTGGGGAAGTTCTTC.